This is a list of T cell receptor beta chains from one sample in a study of regulatory T cells in long-lasting Graves disease. Using its own MiXCR run on the multiplex PCR reads, TCRdb lists one record per CDR3 protein. The sample lists a few hundred thousand distinct CDR3 sequences; 22% were seen once. Sequenced material: peripheral blood mononuclear cells (PBMCs), taken when the disease was refractory, from a patient treated with antithyroid drugs. Receptors were obtained from a female donor with Graves disease. CDR3s include the opening cysteine and the closing phenylalanine or tryptophan. D genes are given only for firm matches. Only part of the rows carry a size: once, few, many, or a class if the clone is expanded.

d_call j_call clone_size v_call cdr3_aa cdr3_nt
. TRBJ1-1 many TRBV28 CASSSYDLLQGPEAFF TGTGCCAGCAGTTCATATGACCTGCTCCAGGGGCCTGAAGCTTTCTTT
. TRBJ1-4 . TRBV5-1 CASSLGDTVGEKLFF TGCGCCAGCAGCTTGGGGGACACCGTGGGTGAAAAACTGTTTTTT
. TRBJ1-5 . TRBV19 CASSIAANQPQHF TGTGCCAGTAGTATCGCAGCCAATCAGCCCCAGCATTTT
. TRBJ2-2 many TRBV2 CASSERGYTGELFF TGTGCCAGCAGTGAGAGAGGCTACACCGGGGAGCTGTTTTTT
. TRBJ1-2 many TRBV29-1 CSVTRDLLYGYTF TGCAGCGTTACGCGGGACCTTCTCTATGGCTACACCTTC
TRBD2 TRBJ2-7 . TRBV9 CASNKGLAGGEQYF TGTGCCAGCAACAAGGGACTAGCGGGAGGCGAGCAGTACTTC
. TRBJ2-7 many TRBV28 CASSFLRAHEQYF TGTGCCAGCAGTTTTCTAAGGGCCCACGAGCAGTACTTC
. TRBJ1-5 few TRBV7-2 CASSLGGRTFGQPQHF TGTGCCAGCAGCTTAGGGGGACGGACGTTCGGTCAGCCCCAGCATTTT
TRBD1 TRBJ1-2 many TRBV27 CASRQPGQGHGYTF TGTGCCAGCAGACAACCGGGACAGGGCCATGGCTACACCTTC
TRBD2 TRBJ2-5 many TRBV12-5 CASGLPGLASKETQYF TGTGCTAGTGGGCTACCGGGACTAGCGAGCAAAGAGACCCAGTACTTC
. TRBJ2-4 . TRBV7-3 CASSPSRGVQYF TGTGCCAGCAGCCCTAGCCGAGGAGTTCAGTACTTC
TRBD1 TRBJ1-5 . TRBV20-1 CSASNRGDNQPQHF TGCAGTGCCAGCAACAGGGGCGACAATCAGCCCCAGCATTTT
. TRBJ2-3 . TRBV20-1 CSVNEVGGTDTQYF TGCAGTGTTAACGAGGTCGGGGGCACAGATACGCAGTATTTT
. TRBJ2-5 few TRBV20-1 CSALNPDTGETQYF TGCAGTGCTCTTAACCCGGACACGGGGGAGACCCAGTACTTC
. TRBJ1-5 . TRBV9 CASSPYGGINQPQHF TGTGCCAGCAGCCCATATGGGGGGATAAATCAGCCCCAGCATTTT
. TRBJ2-6 few TRBV10-3 CAISEQGFSGANVLTF TGTGCCATCAGCGAACAAGGTTTCTCTGGGGCCAACGTCCTGACTTTC
. TRBJ2-2 . TRBV5-1 CASSLARTSNTGELFF TGCGCCAGCAGCTTGGCAAGGACCTCGAACACCGGGGAGCTGTTTTTT
. TRBJ2-6 . TRBV2 CASSRQAQGGANVLTF TGTGCCAGCAGTCGACAGGCACAGGGTGGGGCCAACGTCCTGACTTTC
. TRBJ1-3 . TRBV5-1 CASSLAGRVAGNTIYF TGCGCCAGCAGCTTGGCCGGCAGGGTAGCAGGAAACACCATATATTTT
. TRBJ2-2 . TRBV6-5 CASSYLQPGELFF TGTGCCAGCAGTTACCTTCAGCCCGGGGAGCTGTTTTTT
TRBD1 TRBJ2-2 few TRBV5-1 CASRLTGRGSPGELFF TGCGCCAGCCGATTGACAGGGCGAGGATCACCCGGGGAGCTGTTTTTT
. TRBJ1-6 few TRBV19 CASLPGTGYNSPLHF TGTGCCAGCCTACCGGGAACAGGGTATAATTCACCCCTCCACTTT
TRBD1 TRBJ1-5 many TRBV6-2/TRBV6-3 CASSYPTGNNQPQHF TGTGCCAGCAGTTACCCGACAGGGAACAATCAGCCCCAGCATTTT
TRBD1 TRBJ2-5 . TRBV6-1 CASSFQQGAFETQYF TGTGCCAGCAGCTTTCAACAGGGGGCTTTTGAGACCCAGTACTTC
. TRBJ2-2 few TRBV29-1 CSVDISAGELFF TGCAGCGTTGATATTAGCGCCGGGGAGCTGTTTTTT
TRBD1 TRBJ2-4 . TRBV2 CASSSRNGQGIPQYF TGTGCCAGCAGCTCCCGAAATGGACAGGGTATACCCCAGTACTTC
. TRBJ2-7 many TRBV28 CASSSSTPYEQYF TGTGCCAGCAGTTCGAGTACTCCCTACGAGCAGTACTTC
TRBD1 TRBJ2-4 . TRBV28 CASSTGTGGNIQYF TGTGCCAGCAGCACCGGGACAGGGGGAAACATTCAGTACTTC
. TRBJ1-1 few TRBV20-1 CSARGGPGETEAFF TGCAGTGCTAGGGGCGGGCCCGGAGAAACTGAAGCTTTCTTT
TRBD1 TRBJ1-2 few TRBV20-1 CSARDLNRGNYGYTF TGCAGTGCTAGAGATCTCAACAGGGGGAACTATGGCTACACCTTC
TRBD1 TRBJ1-1 few TRBV20-1 CSAAQGLGTEAFF TGCAGTGCTGCACAGGGGCTGGGCACTGAAGCTTTCTTT
TRBD2 TRBJ2-5 many TRBV10-3 CAISEWGGKTQYF TGTGCCATCAGTGAGTGGGGGGGGAAGACCCAGTACTTC
. TRBJ1-1 . TRBV20-1 CSANEGTEAFF TGCAGTGCCAATGAGGGGACTGAAGCTTTCTTT
TRBD2 TRBJ2-5 many TRBV12-3/TRBV12-4 CASSTGLAGGETQYF TGTGCCAGCAGTACGGGACTAGCGGGAGGGGAGACCCAGTACTTC
. TRBJ1-4 . TRBV6-1 CASSEGRNNEKLFF TGTGCCAGCAGTGAAGGGAGAAATAATGAAAAACTGTTTTTT